The 2 T cell receptor beta chains reported below all come from one sample, sequenced in a study of T-cell reconstitution after alpha-beta-depleted transplantation in children (dated by TCRdb to 2015 to 2016). In the paper's terms, the treatment or condition label means: allogeneic hematopoietic cell transplantation with graft depleted of TCRalphabeta T cells and CD19 B cells. Library creation used PCR. The run used an Illumina HiSeq 2500. TCR library preparation used molecular barcoding, with unique molecular identifiers applied to normalize quantification of the TCRbeta repertoire. Using fastp trimming at Q25 and MiXCR clonotype assembly, TCRdb reanalyzed the public sequencing data and kept in-frame beta chains. Identical CDR3 proteins give one entry, which carries the most common genes and DNA. The table for this sample lists 700,000 to 950,000 distinct CDR3 sequences; under 20% of them were counted only once. About 4.6% of the sample is taken by the ten largest.

Specimen: PBMCs, mostly from graft donor cells, collected 360 days after TCRalphabeta/CD19-depleted stem cell transplant. These TCRs come from a male patient younger than 18 who had a stem cell transplant for acute lymphoblastic leukemia, so the T cells may come from the graft donor.

This clonotype was observed many times. This rearrangement joins TRBV5-1 to TRBJ2-2; 7 bases line up with TRBD1. CDR1 and CDR2 from the germline V gene are SGHRS and YFSETQ. V lost 4 bases and J lost 3; bases outside the gene matches: 6. This CDR3 has 15 residues. The CDR3 DNA sequence: TGCGCCAGCAGCGTCCGGGACAGCTACACCGGGGAGCTGTTTTTT. Protein sequence: CASSVRDSYTGELFF.

The rearrangement links TRBV15 to TRBJ2-7, with 9 nucleotides matching TRBD1. The germline V gene has CDR1 LNHNV and CDR2 YYDKDF (reference sequence). J was trimmed by 3 bases and V by 4 bases; bases with no gene match: 1. This CDR3 is 13 amino acids long. In DNA form, the CDR3 reads TGTGCCACCAGCAAGGACAGGGGCTACGAGCAGTACTTC. Protein sequence: CATSKDRGYEQYF.